A single sample is the source of the 18 T cell receptor beta chains below, sequenced in a study of T cell responses to AZD1222 COVID-19 vaccine. Only in-frame clones appear in the TCRdb table, and some are missing; sequencing was by immunoSEQ multiplex PCR. The table lists about 130,000 clones, over 85% of them singletons. The sample was peripheral blood, taken 28 days after the second AZD1222 dose. Receptors were obtained from an adult who received the AZD1222 COVID-19 vaccine.

V gene TRBV4-3 combines with J gene TRBJ1-2; D is unresolved. Trimming removed 0 bases at V and 6 bases at J, with 17 bases between. The CDR3 is 16 amino acids. The germline V gene has CDR1 LGHNA and CDR2 YSLEER. CDR3 region: CASSQDGPGSANGYTF. Here the CDR3 DNA reads TGCGCCAGCAGCCAAGATGGGCCGGGATCCGCTAATGGCTACACCTTC.

The genes are TRBV5-1 and TRBJ2-3, with D tentatively TRBD1 (6 bases). Germline V CDR1 and CDR2: SGHRS, YFSETQ. This CDR3 spans 16 amino acids. The germline V and J ends were trimmed by 4 bases and 0 bases, with 15 bases remaining between them. The CDR3 spells CASSPGGSTSTDTQYF. CDR3 nucleotides: TGCGCCAGCAGCCCTGGGGGCAGCACTAGCACAGATACGCAGTATTTT.

The chain recombines TRBV6-5 with TRBJ1-2; a possible D gene is TRBD1 (6 bases). From germline, CDR1 is MNHEY and CDR2 SVGAGI. The V and J ends lost 6 bases and 0 bases respectively, with 11 bases between them. This CDR3 has 14 residues. CDR3 sequence: CASRQQGSNYGYTF. CDR3 nucleotides: TGTGCCAGCAGACAACAGGGATCTAACTATGGCTACACCTTC.

The chain couples TRBV7-2 to TRBJ1-3, with a tentative D call TRBD1 (6 bases). CDR3 length equals 14 residues. Germline CDR1 SGHTA, CDR2 FQGNSA. Trimming removed 3 bases from V and 2 bases from J, with 8 bases in between. CDR3 region: CASSFAGAGNTIYF. CDR3 DNA sequence: TGTGCCAGCAGCTTTGCAGGGGCTGGAAACACCATATATTTT.

This chain joins TRBV4-2 and TRBJ1-2; no firm D call. CDR1 is LGHNA, CDR2 YNFKEQ, per germline. Between the trimmed V and J ends, which lost 2 bases and 8 bases, there was a span of 18 bases. The CDR3 totals 15 residues. This chain's CDR3 is CASSQPDGSPFGYTF. The CDR3 DNA reads as TGTGCCAGCAGCCAACCTGACGGGTCCCCTTTCGGCTACACCTTC.

The chain recombines TRBV6-1 with TRBJ1-2; the match to TRBD1 covers 8 bases. Looked up from germline, CDR1 is MNHNS and CDR2 is SASEGT. The CDR3 is 14 amino acids. V was pared by 3 bases and J by 8 bases, with 8 bases of the junction left unmatched. CDR3 nucleotides: TGTGCCAGCAGTGAGTTCGACAGGGGAGAGGGCTACACCTTC. Residues: CASSEFDRGEGYTF.

The chain recombines TRBV19 with TRBJ1-2; D unresolved. V lost 5 bases and J 8 bases, leaving 9 bases between the germline ends. The germline CDR1 and CDR2 sequences are LNHDA and SQIVND (reference sequence). This CDR3 spans 11 amino acids. The DNA of the CDR3 is TGTGCCAGTAGTTATAGTAGCGGCTACACCTTC. This encodes CASSYSSGYTF.

About this clone: At one boundary the junction diverges from the germline segment, which might be a read error. The genes are TRBV29-1 and TRBJ2-1; perhaps TRBD1 as D (7 bases). The CDR3 extends over 15 amino acids. Germline CDR1 reads SQVTM; CDR2 reads ANQGSEA. The CDR3 DNA is TGCAGCGTTGAAGGAGGGGGGACAGCCTATAATGAGCAGTTCTTC. This gives the protein CSVEGGGTAYNEQFF.

The chain carries TRBV30 and TRBJ1-2; D call uncertain. CDR1 is GTSNPN, CDR2 SVGIG, per germline (reference sequence). The CDR3 loop spans 14 amino acids. V gave up 2 bases and J gave up 8 bases, with 18 bases separating them. In DNA form, the CDR3 reads TGTGCCTGGAGTAGAACGGGAACCCAGCGGGGCTACACCTTC. The encoded protein is CAWSRTGTQRGYTF.

The rearrangement uses TRBV18 and TRBJ2-1; TRBD2 might be the D (6 bases). With 2 bases removed from V and 6 bases from J, the gap between germline ends came to 17 bases. Germline CDR1 reads KGHSH; CDR2 reads LQKENI. The CDR3 runs 16 residues. The CDR3 is CASSPSWLADTNEQFF. Written as DNA, the CDR3 is TGTGCCAGCTCACCATCTTGGTTAGCGGACACCAATGAGCAGTTCTTC.

The V gene is TRBV2, the J gene TRBJ2-5; TRBD2 is a possible D gene (5 bases). Trimming took 2 bases from V and 4 from J, leaving 11 bases between them. Germline CDR1 reads SNHLY; CDR2 reads FYNNEI. The CDR3 is made up of 14 amino acids. CDR3 protein: CASSEWSSLETQYF. DNA for the CDR3: TGTGCCAGCAGTGAATGGTCTAGCCTAGAGACCCAGTACTTC.

The chain is built from TRBV6-1 and TRBJ2-2; unclear D gene. This CDR3 is 16 amino acids long. The germline V gene has CDR1 MNHNS and CDR2 SASEGT. V lost 1 base and J lost 6, with 15 bases in between. Here the CDR3 reads CASSEERILRAGELFF. CDR3 sequence (DNA): TGTGCCAGCAGTGAAGAGAGGATTCTGAGAGCCGGGGAGCTGTTTTTT.

The rearrangement joins TRBV5-4 to TRBJ2-7, with 7 bases that match TRBD1. Looked up from germline, CDR1 is SGHNT and CDR2 is YYREEE (reference sequence). The V segment lost 4 bases and the J segment 3 bases; nucleotides outside the gene matches: 10. The CDR3 has 15 amino acids. This CDR3 reads CASSPQQGSGYEQYF. As DNA, the CDR3 is TGTGCCAGCAGCCCCCAACAGGGGTCGGGCTACGAGCAGTACTTC.

The V gene is TRBV6-6, the J gene TRBJ1-6; TRBD1 matches 8 bases. Trimming took 3 bases from V and 7 from J; bases not matched to a gene: 8. This CDR3 comprises 16 residues. The germline V gene has CDR1 MNHNY and CDR2 SVGAGI (reference sequence). CDR3 DNA: TGTGCCAGCAGTTATTCCGGGACAGGAGCAAATTCACCCCTCCACTTT. This gives the protein CASSYSGTGANSPLHF.

V usage is TRBV19 and J usage is TRBJ2-1, with 11 bases lining up with TRBD1. Germline V gene sequence: CDR1 LNHDA, CDR2 SQIVND (reference sequence). The CDR3 contains 15 residues. Germline trimming cut 3 bases from V and 7 bases from J; bases unmatched to any gene: 5. CDR3 protein: CASSIGTGGVNEQFF. The CDR3 bases are TGTGCCAGTAGTATCGGGACAGGGGGAGTGAATGAGCAGTTCTTC.

The chain recombines TRBV5-1 with TRBJ2-1, with 9 nucleotides matching TRBD2. The germline V gene has CDR1 SGHRS and CDR2 YFSETQ. The V segment lost 0 bases and the J segment 4 bases; nucleotides outside the gene matches: 5. The CDR3 consists of 16 residues. The CDR3 loop is CASSLDTSGHYNEQFF. The CDR3 nucleotides read TGCGCCAGCAGCTTGGACACTAGCGGGCATTACAATGAGCAGTTCTTC.

The rearrangement uses TRBV5-1 and TRBJ2-7, with 7 bases aligning to TRBD1. With 7 bases clipped from V and 0 bases from J, the junction kept 7 bases outside the gene matches. The length of the CDR3 is 14 residues. In germline, CDR1 is SGHRS, CDR2 YFSETQ. The DNA of the CDR3 is TGCGCCAGCGGACGACAGGGTGACTCCTACGAGCAGTACTTC. Amino acids: CASGRQGDSYEQYF.

The table lists this clone with a count of one. V gene TRBV19 combines with J gene TRBJ2-5, with unresolved D. Trimming pared 6 bases from V and 0 bases from J, leaving 8 bases between. This CDR3 is 13 amino acids long. Germline CDR1 and CDR2: LNHDA and SQIVND (reference sequence). CDR3 in amino acids: CASRGDNQETQYF. CDR3 coding DNA: TGTGCCAGTAGGGGCGACAACCAAGAGACCCAGTACTTC. Combining the CDR3 with reference TRBV19 and TRBJ2-5 gives the whole variable domain DGGITQSPKYLFRKEGQNVTLSCEQNLNHDAMYWYRQDPGQGLRLIYYSQIVNDFQKGDIAEGYSVSREKKESFPLTVTSAQKNPTAFYLCASRGDNQETQYFGPGTRLLVL.